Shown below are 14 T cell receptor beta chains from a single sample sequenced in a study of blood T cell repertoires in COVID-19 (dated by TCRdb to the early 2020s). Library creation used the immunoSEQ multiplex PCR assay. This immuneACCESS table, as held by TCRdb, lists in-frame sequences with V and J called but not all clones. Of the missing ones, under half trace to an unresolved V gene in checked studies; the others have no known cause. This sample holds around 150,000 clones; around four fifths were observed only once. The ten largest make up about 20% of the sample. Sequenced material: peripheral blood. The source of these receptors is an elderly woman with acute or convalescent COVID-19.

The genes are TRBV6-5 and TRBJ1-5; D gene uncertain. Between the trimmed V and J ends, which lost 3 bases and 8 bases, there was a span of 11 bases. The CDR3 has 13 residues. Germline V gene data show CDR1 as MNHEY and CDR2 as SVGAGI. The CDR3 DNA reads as TGTGCCAGCAGTTATTGGCAGGAGGAGCCCCAGCATTTT. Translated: CASSYWQEEPQHF.

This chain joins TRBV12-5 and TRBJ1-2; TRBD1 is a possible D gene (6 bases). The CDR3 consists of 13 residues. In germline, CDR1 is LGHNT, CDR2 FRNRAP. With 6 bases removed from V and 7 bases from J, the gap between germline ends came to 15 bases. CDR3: CASGSQGIGGYTF. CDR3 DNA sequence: TGTGCTAGTGGATCTCAGGGGATAGGTGGCTACACCTTC.

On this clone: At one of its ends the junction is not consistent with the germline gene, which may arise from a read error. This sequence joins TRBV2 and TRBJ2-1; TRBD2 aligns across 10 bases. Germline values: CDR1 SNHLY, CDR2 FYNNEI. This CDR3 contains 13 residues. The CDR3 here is CASIPSPGTSVIF. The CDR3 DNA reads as TGTGCCAGCATTCCTTCTCCCGGGACTAGCGTGATCTTC. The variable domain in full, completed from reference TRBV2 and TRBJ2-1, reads EPEVTQTPSHQVTQMGQEVILRCVPISNHLYFYWYRQILGQKVEFLVSFYNNEISEKSEIFDDQFSVERPDGSNFTLKIRSTKLEDSAMYFCASIPSPGTSVIFGPGTRLTVL.

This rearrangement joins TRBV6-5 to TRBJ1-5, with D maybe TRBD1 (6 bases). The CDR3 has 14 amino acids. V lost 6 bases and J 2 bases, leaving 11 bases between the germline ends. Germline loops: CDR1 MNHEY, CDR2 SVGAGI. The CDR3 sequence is CASRPRQGNQPQHF. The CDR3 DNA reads TGTGCCAGCAGACCCCGACAGGGCAATCAGCCCCAGCATTTT.

The DNA for the CDR3 is TGTGCCAGCAGTCACCGGGGACTTCGCTCCTACAATGAGCAGTTCTTC. Translation: CASSHRGLRSYNEQFF. V usage is TRBV25-1 and J usage is TRBJ2-1; weak D call: TRBD2 (6 bases). The V gene lost 5 bases and the J gene lost 0 bases, with 14 bases spanning the gap. The CDR3 has 16 residues. The germline gives CDR1 MGHDK, CDR2 SYGVNS. The entire variable domain, with the rest obtained from reference TRBV25-1 and TRBJ2-1, is as follows: EADIYQTPRYLVIGTGKKITLECSQTMGHDKMYWYQQDPGMELHLIHYSYGVNSTEKGDLSSESTVSRIRTEHFPLTLESARPSHTSQYLCASSHRGLRSYNEQFFGPGTRLTVL.

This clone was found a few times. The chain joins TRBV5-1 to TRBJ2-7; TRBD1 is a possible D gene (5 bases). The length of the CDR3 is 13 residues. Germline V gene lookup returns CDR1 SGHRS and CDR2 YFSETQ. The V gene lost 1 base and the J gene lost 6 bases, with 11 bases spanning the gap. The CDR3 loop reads CASSLYGAIEQYF. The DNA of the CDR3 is TGCGCCAGCAGCTTGTATGGGGCCATCGAGCAGTACTTC.

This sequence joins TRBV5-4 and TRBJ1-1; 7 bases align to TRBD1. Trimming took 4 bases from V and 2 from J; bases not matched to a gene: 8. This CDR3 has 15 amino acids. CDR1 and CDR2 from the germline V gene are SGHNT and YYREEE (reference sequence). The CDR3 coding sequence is TGTGCCAGCAGCAGAAACAGGGGTCTTAACACTGAAGCTTTCTTT. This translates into CASSRNRGLNTEAFF.

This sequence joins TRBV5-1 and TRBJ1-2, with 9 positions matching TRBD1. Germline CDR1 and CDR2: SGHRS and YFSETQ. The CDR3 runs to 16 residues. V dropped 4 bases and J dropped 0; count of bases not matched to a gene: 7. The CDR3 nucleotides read TGCGCCAGCAGCCCGGGACAGGGACGTTCTAACTATGGCTACACCTTC. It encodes CASSPGQGRSNYGYTF.

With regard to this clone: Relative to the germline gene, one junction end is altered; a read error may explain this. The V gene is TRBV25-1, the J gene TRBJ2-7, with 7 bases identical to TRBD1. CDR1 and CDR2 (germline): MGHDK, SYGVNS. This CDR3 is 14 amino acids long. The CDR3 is CASIETGAGYEQYF. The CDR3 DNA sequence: TGTGCCAGCATTGAAACAGGGGCCGGGTACGAGCAGTACTTC.

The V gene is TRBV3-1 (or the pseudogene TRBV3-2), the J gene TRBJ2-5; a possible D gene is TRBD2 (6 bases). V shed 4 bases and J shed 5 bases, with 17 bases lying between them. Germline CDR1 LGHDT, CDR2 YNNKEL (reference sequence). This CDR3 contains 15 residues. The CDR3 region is CASSLGGLGGETQYF. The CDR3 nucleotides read TGTGCCAGCAGCCTTGGGGGACTCGGCGGGGAGACCCAGTACTTC.

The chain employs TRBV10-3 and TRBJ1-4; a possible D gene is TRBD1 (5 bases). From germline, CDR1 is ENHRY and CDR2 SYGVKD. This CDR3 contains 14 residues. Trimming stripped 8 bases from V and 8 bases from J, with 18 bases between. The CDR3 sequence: CAIAGGDGGEKLFF. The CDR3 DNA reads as TGTGCCATCGCGGGGGGGGACGGCGGCGAAAAACTGTTTTTT.

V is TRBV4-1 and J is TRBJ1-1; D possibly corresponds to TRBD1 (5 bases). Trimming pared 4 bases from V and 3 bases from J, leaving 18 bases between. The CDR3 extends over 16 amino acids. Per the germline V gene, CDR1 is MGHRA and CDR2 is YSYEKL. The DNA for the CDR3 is TGCGCCAGCAGCCCAAGGGGAGGGGAGGCCGACACTGAAGCTTTCTTT. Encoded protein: CASSPRGGEADTEAFF.

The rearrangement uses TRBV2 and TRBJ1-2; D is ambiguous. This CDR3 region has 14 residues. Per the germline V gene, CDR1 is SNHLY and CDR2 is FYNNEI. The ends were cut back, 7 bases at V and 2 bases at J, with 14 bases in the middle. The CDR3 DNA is TGTGCCAGCATGGAGGCCTTATACAACTATGGCTACACCTTC. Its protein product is CASMEALYNYGYTF.

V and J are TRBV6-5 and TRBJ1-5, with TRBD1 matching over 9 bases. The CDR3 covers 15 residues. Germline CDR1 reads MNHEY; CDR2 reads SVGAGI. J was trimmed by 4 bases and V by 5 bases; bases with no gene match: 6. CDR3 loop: CASSQPGTGNQPQHF. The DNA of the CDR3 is TGTGCCAGCAGTCAACCCGGGACAGGGAATCAGCCCCAGCATTTT.